This T cell receptor (beta chain) comes out of a study of blood T cells in healthy people across ages. A second about 7 to 11 cycle PCR used barcoded and J-beta primers. MiXCR, applied by TCRdb to the 5' RACE reads, yields one record per CDR3 protein. The sample lists about 640,000 distinct CDR3 sequences, around three fifths occurring once. Specimen: blood. The source of this sequence is a man in his 60s in good health.

The DNA for the CDR3 is TGTGCCAGCACGGGCAGGGTGCGTCTGGGGCCCCAGCATTTT. This codes for CASTGRVRLGPQHF. The chain joins TRBV2 to TRBJ1-5, with D perhaps TRBD1 (5 bases). V lost 7 bases and J lost 9, with 19 bases in between. The CDR3 totals 14 residues. Germline lookup yields CDR1 SNHLY and CDR2 FYNNEI.